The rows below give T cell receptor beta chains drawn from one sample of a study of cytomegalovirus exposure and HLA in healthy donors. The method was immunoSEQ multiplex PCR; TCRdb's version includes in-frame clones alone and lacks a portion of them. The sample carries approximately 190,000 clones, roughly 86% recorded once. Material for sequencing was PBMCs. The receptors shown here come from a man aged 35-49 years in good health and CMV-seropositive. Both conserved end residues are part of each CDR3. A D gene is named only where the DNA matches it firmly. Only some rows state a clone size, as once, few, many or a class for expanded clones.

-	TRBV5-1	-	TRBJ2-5	TGCGCCAGCAGCAACCCCGGGGGGCAAAAGACCCAGTACTTC	CASSNPGGQKTQYF
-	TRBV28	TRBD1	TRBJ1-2	TGTGCCAGCAGTACCCCGACAGGGGTATATAGGAACACCTTC	CASSTPTGVYRNTF
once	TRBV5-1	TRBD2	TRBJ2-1	TGCGCCAGCAGCTCCGCTAGCGGGAACAGTAATGAGCAGTTCTTC	CASSSASGNSNEQFF
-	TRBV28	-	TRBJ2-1	TGTGCCAGCAGTTTTATGCGCGGGAATGAGCAGTTCTTC	CASSFMRGNEQFF
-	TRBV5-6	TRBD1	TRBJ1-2	TGTGCCAGCAGCCCCACAGGGGGCGCAAGGTATGGCTACACCTTC	CASSPTGGARYGYTF
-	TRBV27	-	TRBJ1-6	TGTGCCAGCAGTTTAACCCCCCCGCCTGACAGGATCCAATCCCCCCTCCACTTT	CASSLTPPPDRIQSPLHF
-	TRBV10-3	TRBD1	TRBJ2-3	TGTGCCATCAGCTTCGGACAGGCGTCTAGCACAGATACGCAGTATTTT	CAISFGQASSTDTQYF
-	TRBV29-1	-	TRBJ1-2	TGCAGCGTTGAAGATCTACAGTCTAACTATGGCTACACCTTC	CSVEDLQSNYGYTF
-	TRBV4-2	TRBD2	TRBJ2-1	TGTGCCAGCAGCCAAGACCTAGCGGGGGGGCTCTACAATGAGCAGTTCTTC	CASSQDLAGGLYNEQFF
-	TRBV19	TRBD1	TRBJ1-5	TGTGCCAGTGCCGGGACAGGGCGACAGCCCCAGCATTTT	CASAGTGRQPQHF
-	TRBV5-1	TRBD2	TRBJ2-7	TGCGCCAGCACCGTCGGGACTAGCGGATCCTACGAGCAGTACTTC	CASTVGTSGSYEQYF
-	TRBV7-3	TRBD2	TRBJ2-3	TGTGCCAGCAGCTTATGGGGGTGGGTAGCGGGTGCACCCACAGATACGCAGTATTTT	CASSLWGWVAGAPTDTQYF
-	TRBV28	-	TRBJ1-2	TGTGCCAGCAGTTTAGACAGCCGAGGCTATGGCTACACCTTC	CASSLDSRGYGYTF
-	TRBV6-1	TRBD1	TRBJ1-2	TGTGCCAGCAGTGAATGGGGACAGGGCTATGGCTACACCTTC	CASSEWGQGYGYTF
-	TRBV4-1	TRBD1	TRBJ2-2	TGCGCCAGCAGCCCGACCTATAGGGGGGACAGGGAGGGCACCGGGGAGCTGTTTTTT	CASSPTYRGDREGTGELFF
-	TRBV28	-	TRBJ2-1	TGTGCCAGCAGTTCAGGGGCCTCCCGGGCCGAGCAGTTCTTC	CASSSGASRAEQFF
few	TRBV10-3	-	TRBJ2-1	TGTGCCATCAGTGAGGGGGCCGCTGAGCAGTTCTTC	CAISEGAAEQFF
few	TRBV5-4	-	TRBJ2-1	TGTGCCAGCAGCCGCGGAGGGGCGGGATACAATGAGCAGTTCTTC	CASSRGGAGYNEQFF
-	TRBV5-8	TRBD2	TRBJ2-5	TGTGCCAGCACCCAAGGACTAGCGGGAGGTCTCAATCAAGAGACCCAGTACTTC	CASTQGLAGGLNQETQYF
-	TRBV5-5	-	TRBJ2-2	TGTGCCAGCAGCTTAAGATTGGCCGGGTTCACCGGGGAGCTGTTTTTT	CASSLRLAGFTGELFF
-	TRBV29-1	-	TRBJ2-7	TGCAGCGTCTCTCTAGCTTCGTTAGGCGAGCAGTACTTC	CSVSLASLGEQYF
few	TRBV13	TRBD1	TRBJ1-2	TGTGCCAGCAGCAGAGGACAGGGAGCAGGCGGCTACACCTTC	CASSRGQGAGGYTF
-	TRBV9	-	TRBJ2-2	TGTGCCAGCAGCGTAGCTTCCGCCGGGGAGCTGTTTTTT	CASSVASAGELFF
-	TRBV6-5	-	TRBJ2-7	TGTGCCAGCAGGCCGACGGGTGGCGAGCAGTACTTC	CASRPTGGEQYF
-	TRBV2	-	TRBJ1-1	TGTGCCAGCCACAGGGATGGAAACACTGAAGCTTTCTTT	CASHRDGNTEAFF
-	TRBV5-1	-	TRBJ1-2	TGCGCCAGCAGCTCTGAGGAAGGTGGATATGGCTACACCTTC	CASSSEEGGYGYTF
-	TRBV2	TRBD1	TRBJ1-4	TGTGCCAGCAGTGTTGGACAGGGCTATGAAAAACTGTTTTTT	CASSVGQGYEKLFF